The 10 T cell receptor beta chains given below trace back to one sample, sequenced in a study of CD8+ T cells in alopecia areata. Treatment defined: oral pan-JAK inhibitor, 5-10 mg twice daily. Investigators isolated RNA and reverse transcribed it into cDNA to act as the sequencing template. Profiling relied on immunoSEQ multiplex PCR, and the TCRdb table lists in-frame clones only, not all of them. Of approximately 180,000 clones in the sample, approximately 59% were seen once. The sequences come from CD4+ T cells sorted from blood, collected at approximately week 60, from a patient treated with tofacitinib. The source of these receptors is a human donor with alopecia areata.

This clone has a handful of counts. The rearrangement uses TRBV18 and TRBJ1-1, with TRBD1 identical over 7 bases. Germline CDR1 is KGHSH and CDR2 is LQKENI. The V and J ends lost 3 bases and 4 bases, in that order; junction bases with no gene match: 5. CDR3 length equals 14 residues. The CDR3, as DNA: TGTGCCAGCTCACCGTCCGGGACAGCCACTGAAGCTTTCTTT. Amino acids: CASSPSGTATEAFF.

This chain joins TRBV5-1 and TRBJ1-1, with unresolved D. CDR1 is SGHRS and CDR2 is YFSETQ in the germline V gene. The CDR3 is 15 amino acids. V lost 4 bases, J lost 4 bases, and 17 bases lay in between. This chain's CDR3 is CASSPVSTGGTEAFF. CDR3 sequence (DNA): TGCGCCAGCAGCCCCGTGAGCACGGGAGGCACTGAAGCTTTCTTT.

This clone occurred a few times. The chain couples TRBV4-1 to TRBJ1-4, with D hard to call. CDR1 and CDR2 from the germline V gene are MGHRA and YSYEKL. The CDR3 spans 15 residues. The ends were cut back, 0 bases at V and 5 bases at J, with 10 bases in the middle. CDR3 loop: CASSQDPRPNEKLFF. DNA of the CDR3: TGCGCCAGCAGCCAAGATCCCAGACCAAATGAAAAACTGTTTTTT.

This rearrangement joins TRBV7-2 to TRBJ1-4; unclear D gene. Germline lookup yields CDR1 SGHTA and CDR2 FQGNSA. CDR3 length: 14 amino acids. V was trimmed by 2 bases and J by 8 bases, leaving 12 bases between them. CDR3 region: CASSLTGKGEKLFF. CDR3 DNA: TGTGCCAGCAGCTTAACTGGGAAGGGCGAAAAACTGTTTTTT.

The CDR3 DNA reads as TGTGCCAGCAGCTTAGCTGCTGGGGAACCCTCCTACGAGCAGTACTTC. This translates into CASSLAAGEPSYEQYF. The chain links TRBV7-2 to TRBJ2-7, with D unresolved. This CDR3 comprises 16 residues. V was pared by 0 bases and J by 0 bases, with 12 bases between. From germline, CDR1 is SGHTA and CDR2 FQGNSA.

The rearrangement uses TRBV4-2 and TRBJ2-7; D unresolved. Germline loops: CDR1 LGHNA, CDR2 YNFKEQ. CDR3 size: 15 residues. The V and J ends lost 1 base and 0 bases respectively, with 10 bases between them. CDR3 sequence (DNA): TGTGCCAGCAGCCAAGGACACTCTCCCTCCTACGAGCAGTACTTC. It codes for CASSQGHSPSYEQYF.

The rearrangement joins TRBV30 to TRBJ2-7, with 7 bases identical to TRBD1. This CDR3 region has 13 residues. The V gene end was trimmed by 1 base and the J gene end by 7 bases; junction bases not matched to a gene: 7. Germline lookup yields CDR1 GTSNPN and CDR2 SVGIG (reference sequence). The DNA of the CDR3 is TGTGCCTGGAGTGGGGGACAGTGGAGGGAGCAGTACTTC. Protein product: CAWSGGQWREQYF.

The chain uses TRBV2 and TRBJ1-6, with D unresolved. The CDR3 loop spans 12 amino acids. Germline V gene sequence: CDR1 SNHLY, CDR2 FYNNEI. Trimming shortened V by 7 bases and J by 9 bases, and 10 bases separated the two germline ends. The CDR3 loop reads CASKIEGSPLHF. The DNA for the CDR3 is TGTGCCAGCAAGATCGAGGGTTCACCCCTCCACTTT.

The chain uses TRBV6-5 and TRBJ2-3; D is unresolved. The CDR3 has 11 residues. Trimming stripped 0 bases from V and 9 bases from J, with 4 bases between. The germline CDR1 and CDR2 sequences are MNHEY and SVGAGI. CDR3 region: CASSYSSTQYF. The CDR3 coding sequence is TGTGCCAGCAGTTACTCGTCCACGCAGTATTTT.

The CDR3 is CATSGQGGSPLHF. CDR3 nucleotide sequence: TGTGCCACCAGCGGACAGGGAGGATCACCCCTCCACTTT. The V and J genes are TRBV15 and TRBJ1-6; 8 bases agree with TRBD1. The CDR3 sequence is 13 residues long. Germline values: CDR1 LNHNV, CDR2 YYDKDF (reference sequence). J gave up 10 bases and V 5 bases, and 4 bases lay outside the gene matches. The full variable domain, rest sourced from reference TRBV15 and TRBJ1-6, is DAMVIQNPRYQVTQFGKPVTLSCSQTLNHNVMYWYQQKSSQAPKLLFHYYDKDFNNEADTPDNFQSRRPNTSFCFLDIRSPGLGDTAMYLCATSGQGGSPLHFGNGTRLTVT.